The rows below give T cell receptor beta chains drawn from one sample of a study of metastatic and nonmetastatic thyroid tumors. TCRdb called clones again from the PCR reads with MiXCR. The sample gives tens of thousands of clones, approximately 13% of which show up once; approximately 8.8% is in the top ten. Material: tumor tissue. The source is a female donor with papillary thyroid cancer or a benign thyroid nodule (not recorded which). Some clones in this sample may be carry-over from other donors' samples. Both conserved end residues are part of each CDR3.

V,CDR3
TRBV19,CASSMGGRETQYF
TRBV5-1,CASRGAAVETQYF
TRBV11-3,CASSLENRANYGYTF
TRBV28,CASSFSTGTYNEQFF
TRBV7-3,CASSQQGRELFF
TRBV20-1,CSARDSTGQGYEQFF
TRBV10-2,CASSTGERHQPQHF
TRBV6-2/TRBV6-3,CASSYSIPQPQHF
TRBV11-2,CANKPGGAAPYEQYF
TRBV20-1,CSARDDRGRNTEAFF
TRBV11-2,CASSLGARPEQFF
TRBV7-3,CASSLAGGANTGELFF
TRBV4-2,CASSQDPRTLIYGYTF
TRBV28,CASRFAPGGRSTEAFF
TRBV20-1,CSAQRLTLGGELFF
TRBV13,CASSGQGSPYNEQFF
TRBV19,CASSLRGKGTQYF
TRBV6-1,CASSEGGSIIYEQFF
TRBV5-5,CASSLAGLAGRYNEQFF
TRBV24-1,CATSEWTSGSSYNEQFF
TRBV2,CASSPRVYGYTF
TRBV29-1,CSVEGSLTVNYGYTF
TRBV5-1,CASCPTSGTLYKQYF
TRBV20-1,CSAGATGGATFYGYTF
TRBV30,CAWSDLYEQYF
TRBV5-1,CASSLGGRMNQPQHF
TRBV6-2/TRBV6-3,CASSYMAAYEQFF
TRBV25-1,CASSEWDSKGAFF
TRBV7-6,CARRPALTSELGGQFF
TRBV10-3,CAISQTGIRTLYEQYF
TRBV11-2,CASSLDLRGKRRTDTQYF
TRBV5-6,CASRRRSSYEQYF
TRBV6-1,CASRAGGGLEQFF
TRBV7-3,CASSSTSGSRTGELFF
TRBV11-1,CASSLEGQGWDTEAFF
TRBV10-3,CAISEMVSPGNEQFF
TRBV20-1,CSARDSPEAFF